Below, 9 T cell receptor beta chains from the same sample are listed, as sequenced in a study of control samples from healthy donors and cancer patients (TCRdb year 2020). Library prep was done by the immunoSEQ multiplex PCR assay. Entries here come from immuneACCESS through TCRdb and include only in-frame sequences with V and J called. Some clones fail to appear in such tables; in the studies checked, an unresolved V gene covers under half of the shortfall, and the cause of the remainder is unknown. This sample lists roughly 90,000 clones; roughly four fifths were detected once. The ten biggest clones cover around a tenth of the sample. Sequences were obtained from blood. The receptors were sampled from a woman in her sixties in good health.

CDR3 DNA: TGTGCCAGCAGCCCCCGGGACAGGGGATTAGGTGAGCAGTTCTTC. Translating it yields CASSPRDRGLGEQFF. The chain couples TRBV9 to TRBJ2-1, with 10 bases aligning to TRBD1. The CDR3 runs 15 residues. V lost 4 bases, J lost 9 bases, and 10 bases stayed unmatched. Germline values: CDR1 SGDLS, CDR2 YYNGEE. Full variable domain (rest looked up from reference TRBV9 and TRBJ2-1): DSGVTQTPKHLITATGQRVTLRCSPRSGDLSVYWYQQSLDQGLQFLIQYYNGEERAKGNILERFSAQQFPDLHSELNLSSLELGDSALYFCASSPRDRGLGEQFFGPGTRLTVL.

V and J are TRBV5-1 and TRBJ1-1; D possibly corresponds to TRBD1 (5 bases). Trimming took off 1 base at V and 5 bases at J, with 12 bases between the two ends. The V gene's germline CDR1 is SGHRS and CDR2 YFSETQ. The CDR3 is 14 residues long. CDR3: CASSLNPGSTEAFF. Written as DNA, the CDR3 is TGCGCCAGCAGCTTGAACCCAGGGTCGACTGAAGCTTTCTTT.

The chain carries TRBV5-1 and TRBJ2-2, with D hard to call. There are 14 residues in the CDR3. Trimming removed 6 bases at V and 0 bases at J, with 9 bases between. CDR1 and CDR2 from the germline V gene are SGHRS and YFSETQ. This CDR3 is CASTSTANTGELFF. CDR3 bases: TGCGCCAGCACTTCTACCGCGAACACCGGGGAGCTGTTTTTT.

The V gene is TRBV2, the J gene TRBJ1-1; D remains unclear. V was trimmed by 2 bases and J by 3 bases, leaving 10 bases between them. Germline lookup yields CDR1 SNHLY and CDR2 FYNNEI. CDR3 length: 14 amino acids. The CDR3 sequence is CASSEYGSYTEAFF. As DNA, the CDR3 is TGTGCCAGCAGTGAATACGGCAGTTACACTGAAGCTTTCTTT.

The chain joins TRBV2 to TRBJ1-2; D remains unclear. V was shortened by 0 bases and J by 4 bases, with 9 bases between the two germline ends. The germline V gene has CDR1 SNHLY and CDR2 FYNNEI. The CDR3 length is 14 residues. The CDR3 protein is CASSEAAGIYGYTF. In nucleotides, the CDR3 is TGTGCCAGCAGTGAAGCGGCAGGAATCTATGGCTACACCTTC.

J is TRBJ2-2 and V is TRBV23-1; a possible D gene is TRBD1 (6 bases). TRBV23-1 is an ORF, and what it does is uncertain. This CDR3 spans 14 amino acids. V shed 4 bases and J shed 6 bases, with 12 bases lying between them. The CDR3: CASSPWTASGELFF. The CDR3 coding sequence is TGCGCCAGCAGTCCTTGGACAGCGTCCGGGGAGCTGTTTTTT.

The rearrangement links TRBV5-4 to TRBJ1-2; D is possibly TRBD1 (6 bases). The germline CDR1 and CDR2 sequences are SGHNT and YYREEE (reference sequence). The CDR3 contains 15 residues. V was shortened by 0 bases and J by 6 bases, with 15 bases between the two germline ends. The CDR3 here is CASSLEWAGAHGYTF. In nucleotides, the CDR3 is TGTGCCAGCAGCTTGGAGTGGGCAGGGGCCCATGGCTACACCTTC.

About this clone: One end of the junction does not line up with germline, which may come from a read error. The V gene is TRBV24-1, the J gene TRBJ2-7; D remains unclear. This CDR3 spans 12 amino acids. Germline loops: CDR1 KGHDR, CDR2 SFDVKD. The CDR3 sequence: CATSDPSSEQYF. The CDR3 nucleotides read TGTGCCACCAGTGACCCGTCCTCCGAGCAGTACTTC.

This clone was detected only a few times. V usage is TRBV19 and J usage is TRBJ1-1; tentatively, D is TRBD1 (5 bases). This CDR3 has 13 residues. Germline-derived CDR1 and CDR2 are LNHDA and SQIVND (reference sequence). The germline V and J ends were trimmed by 8 bases and 6 bases, with 16 bases remaining between them. The CDR3 spells CASQRQGNAEAFF. In nucleotides, the CDR3 is TGTGCCAGTCAACGGCAGGGTAATGCTGAAGCTTTCTTT.